Presented here are 2 T cell receptor beta chains from one specimen sequenced in a study of type 1 regulatory T cells. One entry per CDR3 protein results from TCRdb running MiXCR on the reads. Of 80,000 to 100,000 distinct CDR3 sequences listed, roughly 28% are singletons. The sequenced sample was CD4+ T cells, either the whole sample or a sorted fraction (not recorded which). The receptor set was obtained from a human donor in good health.

The chain recombines TRBV9 with TRBJ2-2; TRBD1 matches 7 bases. The CDR3 has 15 residues. J was trimmed by 6 bases and V by 3 bases; bases with no gene match: 8. The germline V gene encodes CDR1 SGDLS and CDR2 YYNGEE. Written as DNA, the CDR3 is TGTGCCAGCAGCGAAAATGGACAGGTGGCCGGGGAGCTGTTTTTT. Its translation: CASSENGQVAGELFF.

The chain carries TRBV2 and TRBJ2-3; no clear D gene. The CDR3 totals 15 residues. The V gene lost 4 bases and the J gene lost 0 bases, with 11 bases spanning the gap. Germline lookup yields CDR1 SNHLY and CDR2 FYNNEI. CDR3 sequence: CASSGDSSSTDTQYF. The CDR3 nucleotides are TGTGCCAGCAGTGGCGACTCTTCTAGCACAGATACGCAGTATTTT.